Listed below are T cell receptor beta chains from one sample, sequenced in a study of blood T cell repertoires in COVID-19. Produced via immunoSEQ multiplex PCR; TCRdb's table is partial and in-frame only. The data contain a few hundred thousand clones, more than 75% of them seen just once; the ten biggest clones take up about 9.4%. Material: PBMCs or T cells enriched from blood (not recorded which). The receptors were gathered from a woman aged 18-29 years who had recovered from COVID-19. Both conserved end residues are part of each CDR3. A D gene is named only where the DNA matches it firmly. Rows may omit the clone size; those that give it use once, few, many or a size class.

clone_size: -; d_call: -; v_call: TRBV5-1; j_call: TRBJ1-1; cdr3_aa: CASSLLGFGQTTEAFF; cdr3_nt: TGCGCCAGCAGCTTGTTAGGTTTTGGGCAGACCACTGAAGCTTTCTTT
clone_size: -; d_call: TRBD1; v_call: TRBV27; j_call: TRBJ1-3; cdr3_aa: CASSLGRGLAGNTIYF; cdr3_nt: TGTGCCAGCAGTTTAGGCAGGGGGCTTGCTGGAAACACCATATATTTT
clone_size: -; d_call: -; v_call: TRBV6-6; j_call: TRBJ2-7; cdr3_aa: CASSRRGVHEQYF; cdr3_nt: TGTGCCAGCAGCCGCAGGGGAGTCCACGAGCAGTACTTC
clone_size: -; d_call: TRBD1; v_call: TRBV11-1; j_call: TRBJ1-5; cdr3_aa: CASSVDRDQPQHF; cdr3_nt: TGTGCCAGCAGCGTGGACAGGGACCAGCCCCAGCATTTT
clone_size: -; d_call: -; v_call: TRBV4-1; j_call: TRBJ1-3; cdr3_aa: CASSTGVSGNTIYF; cdr3_nt: TGCGCCAGCAGCACCGGGGTTTCTGGAAACACCATATATTTT
clone_size: -; d_call: TRBD1; v_call: TRBV19; j_call: TRBJ1-1; cdr3_aa: CASQDRRNTEAFF; cdr3_nt: TGTGCCAGCCAGGACAGGAGGAACACTGAAGCTTTCTTT
clone_size: -; d_call: -; v_call: TRBV5-6; j_call: TRBJ1-5; cdr3_aa: CASSPRGSNQPQHF; cdr3_nt: TGTGCCAGCAGCCCCCGAGGCAGCAATCAGCCCCAGCATTTT
clone_size: -; d_call: -; v_call: TRBV18; j_call: TRBJ2-7; cdr3_aa: CASSRSSYEQYF; cdr3_nt: TGTGCCAGCTCCCGCAGCTCCTACGAGCAGTACTTC
clone_size: -; d_call: -; v_call: TRBV4-2; j_call: TRBJ1-6; cdr3_aa: CASSQDLGGRGNSPLHF; cdr3_nt: TGTGCCAGCAGCCAAGATCTGGGAGGGAGGGGGAATTCACCCCTCCACTTT
clone_size: once; d_call: -; v_call: TRBV5-1; j_call: TRBJ1-1; cdr3_aa: CASSLRGRITEAFF; cdr3_nt: TGCGCCAGCAGCCTCAGGGGAAGGATTACTGAAGCTTTCTTT
clone_size: few; d_call: -; v_call: TRBV7-6; j_call: TRBJ2-7; cdr3_aa: CASSHLRDLSREQYF; cdr3_nt: TGTGCCAGCAGCCATTTGAGGGATCTTAGCCGCGAGCAGTACTTC
clone_size: few; d_call: TRBD1; v_call: TRBV5-8; j_call: TRBJ1-5; cdr3_aa: CASSLQGTSDQPQHF; cdr3_nt: TGTGCCAGCAGCTTACAGGGGACGAGCGATCAGCCCCAGCATTTT
clone_size: -; d_call: TRBD1; v_call: TRBV9; j_call: TRBJ1-2; cdr3_aa: CASSVADRGIGYTF; cdr3_nt: TGTGCCAGCAGCGTAGCGGACAGGGGGATTGGCTACACCTTC
clone_size: -; d_call: TRBD2; v_call: TRBV5-1; j_call: TRBJ2-7; cdr3_aa: CASSLVAGVHEQYF; cdr3_nt: TGCGCCAGCAGCTTGGTAGCGGGAGTCCACGAGCAGTACTTC
clone_size: -; d_call: TRBD1; v_call: TRBV5-1; j_call: TRBJ1-2; cdr3_aa: CASSRTGAGDYGYTF; cdr3_nt: TGCGCCAGCAGCCGGACAGGGGCTGGCGATTATGGCTACACCTTC
clone_size: few; d_call: -; v_call: TRBV3-1/TRBV3-2; j_call: TRBJ1-1; cdr3_aa: CASSLRTSTEAFF; cdr3_nt: TGTGCCAGCAGCCTTCGGACATCCACTGAAGCTTTCTTT
clone_size: -; d_call: TRBD2; v_call: TRBV30; j_call: TRBJ2-2; cdr3_aa: CAWSFHGGAGTGELFF; cdr3_nt: TGTGCCTGGAGTTTTCACGGGGGGGCCGGCACCGGGGAGCTGTTTTTT
clone_size: -; d_call: -; v_call: TRBV14; j_call: TRBJ1-3; cdr3_aa: CASSQVGGAYSGNTIYF; cdr3_nt: TGTGCCAGCAGCCAAGTGGGGGGAGCCTACTCTGGAAACACCATATATTTT
clone_size: -; d_call: -; v_call: TRBV28; j_call: TRBJ1-2; cdr3_aa: CAGGGRRGYTF; cdr3_nt: TGTGCCGGGGGGGGCAGGAGAGGCTACACCTTC
clone_size: -; d_call: -; v_call: TRBV19; j_call: TRBJ1-5; cdr3_aa: CASSLSLYQPQHF; cdr3_nt: TGTGCCAGTAGTCTGAGCCTTTATCAGCCCCAGCATTTT
clone_size: -; d_call: TRBD2; v_call: TRBV3-1/TRBV3-2; j_call: TRBJ2-5; cdr3_aa: CASRTSGGDQETQYF; cdr3_nt: TGTGCCAGCAGGACTAGCGGGGGAGACCAAGAGACCCAGTACTTC
clone_size: -; d_call: TRBD1; v_call: TRBV18; j_call: TRBJ1-5; cdr3_aa: CASSPGQGTGQPQHF; cdr3_nt: TGTGCCAGCTCTCCGGGACAGGGGACGGGGCAGCCCCAGCATTTT
clone_size: -; d_call: TRBD1; v_call: TRBV18; j_call: TRBJ2-2; cdr3_aa: CASSRTGEVGGELFF; cdr3_nt: TGTGCCAGCTCACGCACAGGGGAAGTCGGCGGGGAGCTGTTTTTT
clone_size: -; d_call: -; v_call: TRBV27; j_call: TRBJ1-2; cdr3_aa: CASSFGTGTNQATF; cdr3_nt: -
clone_size: few; d_call: -; v_call: TRBV9; j_call: TRBJ2-3; cdr3_aa: CASSVATDPTDTQYF; cdr3_nt: TGTGCCAGCAGCGTAGCTACAGACCCCACAGATACGCAGTATTTT
clone_size: -; d_call: -; v_call: TRBV7-8; j_call: TRBJ1-4; cdr3_aa: CASSPRSTNEKLFF; cdr3_nt: TGTGCCAGCAGCCCGCGCTCAACTAATGAAAAACTGTTTTTT
clone_size: -; d_call: TRBD2; v_call: TRBV23-1; j_call: TRBJ2-7; cdr3_aa: CASSPREAYEQYF; cdr3_nt: TGCGCCAGCAGTCCCCGGGAGGCCTACGAGCAGTACTTC
clone_size: -; d_call: TRBD1; v_call: TRBV5-1; j_call: TRBJ2-2; cdr3_aa: CASSFTGGSDTGELFF; cdr3_nt: TGCGCCAGCAGCTTCACAGGGGGCTCGGACACCGGGGAGCTGTTTTTT
clone_size: -; d_call: -; v_call: TRBV6-6; j_call: TRBJ1-1; cdr3_aa: CASRRQVAEAFF; cdr3_nt: TGTGCCAGCAGGCGACAGGTCGCTGAAGCTTTCTTT
clone_size: -; d_call: TRBD1; v_call: TRBV14; j_call: TRBJ1-2; cdr3_aa: CASSQETGIGYTF; cdr3_nt: TGTGCCAGCAGCCAAGAGACAGGGATCGGCTACACCTTC
clone_size: -; d_call: TRBD1; v_call: TRBV18; j_call: TRBJ2-7; cdr3_aa: CASSPGTEAREQYF; cdr3_nt: TGTGCCAGCTCACCGGGGACAGAGGCTAGGGAGCAGTACTTC
clone_size: -; d_call: TRBD1; v_call: TRBV28; j_call: TRBJ1-1; cdr3_aa: CASFGTGGTEAFF; cdr3_nt: TGTGCCAGCTTTGGGACAGGGGGCACTGAAGCTTTCTTT
clone_size: -; d_call: TRBD1; v_call: TRBV2; j_call: TRBJ2-5; cdr3_aa: CATTWDRGETQYF; cdr3_nt: TGTGCCACAACTTGGGACAGGGGTGAGACCCAGTACTTC
clone_size: -; d_call: -; v_call: TRBV7-8; j_call: TRBJ1-3; cdr3_aa: CASSLVESGFGNTIYF; cdr3_nt: TGTGCCAGCAGCTTAGTCGAATCGGGGTTCGGAAACACCATATATTTT
clone_size: -; d_call: TRBD1; v_call: TRBV10-3; j_call: TRBJ1-1; cdr3_aa: CAISGQGDTEAFF; cdr3_nt: TGTGCCATCAGTGGACAGGGAGACACTGAAGCTTTCTTT
clone_size: -; d_call: TRBD1; v_call: TRBV30; j_call: TRBJ2-7; cdr3_aa: CAYLTGARYEQYF; cdr3_nt: TGTGCCTACCTGACAGGGGCCCGCTACGAGCAGTACTTC
clone_size: -; d_call: -; v_call: TRBV21-1; j_call: TRBJ1-1; cdr3_aa: CASSQMTGGNTEAFF; cdr3_nt: TGTGCCAGCAGCCAGATGACAGGGGGAAACACTGAAGCTTTCTTT
clone_size: -; d_call: TRBD2; v_call: TRBV27; j_call: TRBJ2-1; cdr3_aa: CASSRLAGTYNEQFF; cdr3_nt: TGTGCCAGCAGCCGACTAGCGGGGACCTACAATGAGCAGTTCTTC
clone_size: -; d_call: -; v_call: TRBV28; j_call: TRBJ1-3; cdr3_aa: CASSLRGSGNTIYF; cdr3_nt: TGTGCCAGCAGTTTACGGGGTTCTGGAAACACCATATATTTT
clone_size: few; d_call: -; v_call: TRBV9; j_call: TRBJ1-5; cdr3_aa: CASSVSGASQPQHF; cdr3_nt: TGTGCCAGCAGCGTATCAGGGGCGTCACAGCCCCAGCATTTT
clone_size: once; d_call: -; v_call: TRBV10-2; j_call: TRBJ1-1; cdr3_aa: CASFQGTEAFF; cdr3_nt: TGCGCCAGCTTCCAGGGGACTGAAGCTTTCTTT
clone_size: -; d_call: TRBD2; v_call: TRBV29-1; j_call: TRBJ2-1; cdr3_aa: CSVVSGSNEQFF; cdr3_nt: TGCAGCGTCGTTAGCGGGAGCAATGAGCAGTTCTTC
clone_size: once; d_call: -; v_call: TRBV6-2/TRBV6-3; j_call: TRBJ2-7; cdr3_aa: CASSDSSSYEQYF; cdr3_nt: TGTGCCAGCAGCGACAGCAGCTCCTACGAGCAGTACTTC
clone_size: few; d_call: -; v_call: TRBV12-5; j_call: TRBJ2-1; cdr3_aa: CASGRVPLVLLNEQFF; cdr3_nt: TGTGCTAGTGGCCGAGTACCCCTTGTGCTCCTCAATGAGCAGTTCTTC
clone_size: -; d_call: -; v_call: TRBV5-1; j_call: TRBJ2-3; cdr3_aa: CASSPRVTDTQYF; cdr3_nt: TGCGCCAGCAGCCCCAGGGTCACAGATACGCAGTATTTT
clone_size: -; d_call: -; v_call: TRBV6-5; j_call: TRBJ2-2; cdr3_aa: CASGRDSNTGELFF; cdr3_nt: TGTGCCAGCGGCCGGGACTCAAACACCGGGGAGCTGTTTTTT
clone_size: -; d_call: -; v_call: TRBV28; j_call: TRBJ1-5; cdr3_aa: CASSFDSVSGPQHF; cdr3_nt: TGTGCCAGCAGTTTTGATTCAGTCTCGGGGCCCCAGCATTTT
clone_size: once; d_call: TRBD1; v_call: TRBV5-1; j_call: TRBJ1-2; cdr3_aa: CASSLGTGEANYGYTF; cdr3_nt: TGCGCCAGCAGCTTGGGCACAGGGGAAGCGAACTATGGCTACACCTTC
clone_size: -; d_call: -; v_call: TRBV3-1/TRBV3-2; j_call: TRBJ1-3; cdr3_aa: CASSQNGYPLTIYF; cdr3_nt: TGTGCCAGCAGCCAAAACGGGTACCCTCTCACCATATATTTT